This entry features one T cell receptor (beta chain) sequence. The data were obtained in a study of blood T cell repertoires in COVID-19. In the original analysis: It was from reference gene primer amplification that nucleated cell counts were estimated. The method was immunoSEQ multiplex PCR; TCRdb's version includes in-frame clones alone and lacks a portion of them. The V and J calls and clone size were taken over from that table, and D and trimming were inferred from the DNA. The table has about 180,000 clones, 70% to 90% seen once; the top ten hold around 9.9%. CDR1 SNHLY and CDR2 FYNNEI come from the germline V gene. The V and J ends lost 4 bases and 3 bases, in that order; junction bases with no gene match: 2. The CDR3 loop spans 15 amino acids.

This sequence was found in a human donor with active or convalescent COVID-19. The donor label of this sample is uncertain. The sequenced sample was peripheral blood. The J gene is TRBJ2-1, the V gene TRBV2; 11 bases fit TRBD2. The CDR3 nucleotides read TGTGCCAGCAGTGGACTAGCGGGAAACTACAATGAGCAGTTCTTC. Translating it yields CASSGLAGNYNEQFF.